The 20 T cell receptor beta chains listed next were all sequenced from one sample in a study of control samples from healthy donors and cancer patients. Method: immunoSEQ multiplex PCR; TCRdb's copy keeps in-frame clones and lacks some. The sample has approximately 120,000 clones; 90% are singletons. Sequences were obtained from blood. The source is a human donor in good health. The donor label of this sample is uncertain.

This sequence joins TRBV12-3 or TRBV12-4 and TRBJ1-2; no firm D call. Trimming stripped 6 bases from V and 2 bases from J, with 10 bases between. The CDR3 sequence is 13 residues long. CDR3 protein: CASRSTVNYGYTF. Here the CDR3 DNA reads TGTGCCAGCAGATCAACAGTAAACTATGGCTACACCTTC.

This clone was detected once. This sequence joins TRBV5-8 and TRBJ1-5; no definite D call. In germline, CDR1 is SGHTS, CDR2 YDEGEE. The length of the CDR3 is 15 residues. Trimming removed 0 bases from V and 4 bases from J, with 11 bases in between. The CDR3 region has the DNA TGTGCCAGCAGCTTGGACTTGGACGGGAATCAGCCCCAGCATTTT. This codes for CASSLDLDGNQPQHF.

The V gene is TRBV5-1, the J gene TRBJ1-2, with D uncertain. Trimming left V 1 base short and J 6 bases short, with 7 bases between. From germline, CDR1 is SGHRS and CDR2 YFSETQ. The CDR3 consists of 12 residues. CDR3 sequence reads: CASSLMGDGYTF. Written as DNA, the CDR3 is TGCGCCAGCAGCTTGATGGGAGATGGCTACACCTTC.

The J gene is TRBJ2-2, the V gene TRBV19; unclear D gene. The CDR3 covers 13 residues. Trimming took 4 bases from V and 6 from J, leaving 9 bases between them. Germline loops: CDR1 LNHDA, CDR2 SQIVND (reference sequence). The CDR3: CASSKQMAGELFF. CDR3 nucleotides: TGTGCCAGTAGTAAACAGATGGCCGGGGAGCTGTTTTTT.

The rearrangement joins TRBV11-3 to TRBJ2-3; no firm D call. Germline CDR1 and CDR2: SGHNT and YENEEA. V shed 4 bases and J shed 4 bases, with 9 bases lying between them. The CDR3 sequence is 13 residues long. CDR3 protein: CASSSDGPDTQYF. CDR3 sequence (DNA): TGTGCCAGCAGCTCGGACGGTCCAGATACGCAGTATTTT.

The chain recombines TRBV6-2 or TRBV6-3 with TRBJ1-1; possible D gene TRBD1, 5 bases. The CDR3 is 15 amino acids. The germline V gene encodes CDR1 MNHEY and CDR2 SVGEGT. V was clipped by 7 bases and J by 0 bases, with 15 bases between them. In nucleotides, the CDR3 is TGTGCCAGCACCCCAGGGAGCTTAATGAACACTGAAGCTTTCTTT. Its protein product is CASTPGSLMNTEAFF.

This rearrangement joins TRBV21-1 to TRBJ2-2; the table assigns TRBD1, which was not confirmed against the DNA. TRBV21-1 is reported as a pseudogene. There are 11 residues in the CDR3. The CDR3 bases are TGTGCCAGCAGCGGCTGGGGGGAGCTGTTTTTT. It specifies CASSGWGELFF.

A note on this clone: One junction end does not reproduce the germline sequence, and a read error may be involved. This chain links TRBV7-7 with TRBJ1-4; D remains ambiguous. Germline loops: CDR1 SSHAT, CDR2 FNYEAQ (reference sequence). CDR3 size: 15 residues. The CDR3 loop reads CASSPGGGTNEKLFF. The CDR3 region has the DNA TGTGCTAGCAGCCCCGGAGGAGGGACTAATGAAAAACTGTTTTTT.

The table lists this clone with a count of one. The chain is built from TRBV9 and TRBJ2-1; D unclear. Germline loops: CDR1 SGDLS, CDR2 YYNGEE. V lost 1 base and J 0 bases, leaving 5 bases between the germline ends. The CDR3 runs 14 residues. Here the CDR3 reads CASSVHYSYNEQFF. The CDR3 DNA sequence: TGTGCCAGCAGCGTACACTACTCCTACAATGAGCAGTTCTTC. The full variable domain, its missing parts supplied by reference TRBV9 and TRBJ2-1, is DSGVTQTPKHLITATGQRVTLRCSPRSGDLSVYWYQQSLDQGLQFLIQYYNGEERAKGNILERFSAQQFPDLHSELNLSSLELGDSALYFCASSVHYSYNEQFFGPGTRLTVL.

CDR3: CASSYDGNQPQHF. CDR3 in DNA: TGTGCCAGCAGTTACGATGGCAATCAGCCCCAGCATTTT. The chain is built from TRBV6-5 and TRBJ1-5, with D unresolved. CDR3 size: 13 residues. Germline V lookup: CDR1 MNHEY, CDR2 SVGAGI. Trimming left V 2 bases short and J 2 bases short, with 4 bases between.

The V and J genes are TRBV6-5 and TRBJ1-6; the D is unclear. The germline gives CDR1 MNHEY, CDR2 SVGAGI. V shed 4 bases and J shed 0 bases, with 7 bases lying between them. The CDR3 consists of 15 residues. CDR3 loop: CASSLQSSYNSPLHF. The DNA of the CDR3 is TGTGCCAGCAGTTTACAGAGCTCCTATAATTCACCCCTCCACTTT.

The chain is built from TRBV5-8 and TRBJ2-1, with 7 bases fitting TRBD1. Germline V gives CDR1 SGHTS, CDR2 YDEGEE. With 5 bases clipped from V and 4 bases from J, the junction kept 9 bases outside the gene matches. This CDR3 is 15 amino acids long. CDR3 sequence reads: CASSQTGTNYNEQFF. CDR3 sequence (DNA): TGTGCCAGCAGTCAGACAGGGACCAATTACAATGAGCAGTTCTTC.

This chain connects TRBV7-8 to TRBJ2-3, with D perhaps TRBD2 (6 bases). V dropped 3 bases and J dropped 0 bases, with 10 bases sitting between them. Germline CDR1 is SGHVS and CDR2 is FQNEAQ. The CDR3 has 15 amino acids. In DNA form, the CDR3 reads TGTGCCAGCAGCTTTCTCGGGGGAAGCACAGATACGCAGTATTTT. This translates into CASSFLGGSTDTQYF.

V and J are TRBV29-1 and TRBJ2-2, with no clear D. This CDR3 contains 11 residues. Per germline, CDR1 SQVTM and CDR2 ANQGSEA. The ends were cut back, 6 bases at V and 6 bases at J, with 8 bases in the middle. The CDR3 nucleotides read TGCAGCGTAGGAAGCTCCGGGGAGCTGTTTTTT. It translates to CSVGSSGELFF.

This sequence joins TRBV14 and TRBJ2-7, with TRBD1 identical over 8 bases. V lost 3 bases and J lost 4; bases outside the gene matches: 14. The V gene's germline CDR1 is SGHDN and CDR2 FVKESK. The length of the CDR3 is 17 residues. The CDR3 loop is CASSQALGTGPRYEQYF. As DNA, the CDR3 is TGTGCCAGCAGCCAGGCCCTTGGGACAGGACCTAGGTACGAGCAGTACTTC.

The gene calls are TRBV24-1 and TRBJ1-2; 7 bases map to TRBD1. The germline gives CDR1 KGHDR, CDR2 SFDVKD. J was trimmed by 8 bases and V by 4 bases; bases with no gene match: 9. The CDR3 is 14 residues long. This CDR3 is CATSDDPRTGGYTF. The DNA for the CDR3 is TGTGCCACCAGTGACGACCCACGGACAGGAGGCTACACCTTC.

The gene calls are TRBV18 and TRBJ2-7, with 7 bases identical to TRBD1. The germline CDR1 and CDR2 sequences are KGHSH and LQKENI. This CDR3 contains 14 residues. The J segment lost 5 bases and the V segment lost 3 bases, leaving 7 bases of the junction unmatched. CDR3 sequence reads: CASSPTTGSHEQYF. CDR3 DNA: TGTGCCAGCTCACCTACGACAGGGTCCCACGAGCAGTACTTC. The variable domain in full, completed from reference TRBV18 and TRBJ2-7, reads NAGVMQNPRHLVRRRGQEARLRCSPMKGHSHVYWYRQLPEEGLKFMVYLQKENIIDESGMPKERFSAEFPKEGPSILRIQQVVRGDSAAYFCASSPTTGSHEQYFGPGTRLTVT.

The chain recombines TRBV5-6 with TRBJ2-3, with TRBD2 matching over 11 bases. Trimming took 4 bases from V and 1 from J; bases not matched to a gene: 5. This CDR3 spans 16 amino acids. CDR1 and CDR2 from the germline V gene are SGHDT and YYEEEE. In nucleotides, the CDR3 is TGTGCCAGCAGCCGCCCTAGCGGGGGGCGCACAGATACGCAGTATTTT. It is translated as CASSRPSGGRTDTQYF.

For this clone: Distinct nucleotide sequences in the sample also encode this CDR3. The J gene is TRBJ1-1, the V gene TRBV12-5; D gene unclear. Between the trimmed V and J ends, which lost 7 bases and 5 bases, there was a span of 8 bases. CDR3 length equals 11 residues. Germline V gene data show CDR1 as LGHNT and CDR2 as FRNRAP. CDR3 nucleotide sequence: TGTGCTAGTGTCGATAGGACTGAAGCTTTCTTT. Its translation is CASVDRTEAFF. The complete variable domain, with remaining parts taken from reference TRBV12-5 and TRBJ1-1, reads DARVTQTPRHKVTEMGQEVTMRCQPILGHNTVFWYRQTMMQGLELLAYFRNRAPLDDSGMPKDRFSAEMPDATLATLKIQPSEPRDSAVYFCASVDRTEAFFGQGTRLTVV.

The chain uses TRBV19 and TRBJ2-3, with TRBD2 matching 8 bases. Germline CDR1 LNHDA, CDR2 SQIVND (reference sequence). The CDR3 has 18 residues. Losses at the gene ends were 0 bases for V and 0 bases for J; bases not matched to a gene: 8. The DNA of the CDR3 is TGTGCCAGTAGTATAGATCCCTTAGCGGGGATAAGCACAGATACGCAGTATTTT. It specifies CASSIDPLAGISTDTQYF.